The clone carrying this TCR beta chain is labeled medium-sized. The sample belongs to a study of metastatic and nonmetastatic thyroid tumors. Study in general: Malignant thyroid and benign thyroid patients provided blood and tumor or nodule tissue whose repertoires were compared.

Germline assignment: CDR1 MNHNS and CDR2 SASEGT. The CDR3 runs to 14 residues. Trimming took off 6 bases at V and 2 bases at J, with 10 bases between the two ends. TCRdb reanalyzed the PCR reads with MiXCR. The top ten hold roughly 13% of the sample, which has about 8,600 clones, more than 25% seen once. Thyroid surgery had not been preceded by any treatment in any patient. Sequencing was carried out using adjacent normal tissue. The chain couples TRBV6-1 to TRBJ1-4; unclear D gene. The TCR comes from a female donor with papillary thyroid cancer or a benign thyroid nodule (not recorded which). Some clones in this sample may be carry-over from other donors' samples. CDR3 protein: CASRPGTTNEKLFF. CDR3 DNA: TGTGCCAGCAGGCCAGGAACCACTAATGAAAAACTGTTTTTT.